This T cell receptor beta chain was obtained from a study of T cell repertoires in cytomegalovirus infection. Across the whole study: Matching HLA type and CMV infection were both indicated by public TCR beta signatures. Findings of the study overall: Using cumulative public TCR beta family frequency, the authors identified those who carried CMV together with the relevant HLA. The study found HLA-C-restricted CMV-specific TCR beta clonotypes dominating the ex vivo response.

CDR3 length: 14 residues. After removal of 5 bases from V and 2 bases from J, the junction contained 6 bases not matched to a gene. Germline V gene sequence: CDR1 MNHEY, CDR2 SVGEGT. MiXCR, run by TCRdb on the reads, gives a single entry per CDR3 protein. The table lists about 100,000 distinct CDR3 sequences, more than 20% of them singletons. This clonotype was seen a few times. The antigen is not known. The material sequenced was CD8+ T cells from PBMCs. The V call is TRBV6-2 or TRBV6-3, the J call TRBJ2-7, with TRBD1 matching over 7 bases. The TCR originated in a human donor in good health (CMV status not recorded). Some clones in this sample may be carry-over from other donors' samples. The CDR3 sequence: CASSAMGQPYEQYF. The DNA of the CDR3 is TGTGCCAGCAGTGCGATGGGACAGCCCTACGAGCAGTACTTC.